This entry lists 23 T cell receptor beta chains sequenced from one sample in a study of cytomegalovirus exposure and HLA in healthy donors. PCR primers comprised 60 Vbeta and 13 Jbeta primers. TCRdb's table, derived via immunoSEQ multiplex PCR, lists solely in-frame clones and lacks some. The sample yields roughly 140,000 clones, roughly 80% seen once. What was sequenced was PBMCs. The origin of the receptors is a woman between 50 and 59 years old in good health and CMV-seronegative.

The rearrangement uses TRBV29-1 and TRBJ2-5, with D possibly matching TRBD1 (5 bases). V was pared by 5 bases and J by 2 bases, with 9 bases between. CDR3 size: 12 residues. Per the germline V gene, CDR1 is SQVTM and CDR2 is ANQGSEA. The CDR3: CSVWTHQETQYF. CDR3 in DNA: TGCAGCGTTTGGACACATCAAGAGACCCAGTACTTC.

The chain combines TRBV5-4 with TRBJ2-1; perhaps TRBD2 as D (6 bases). Germline CDR1 SGHNT, CDR2 YYREEE (reference sequence). V dropped 0 bases and J dropped 9 bases, with 16 bases sitting between them. This CDR3 has 15 residues. The CDR3 DNA reads as TGTGCCAGCAGCTTGGACTGGCTGGGGCGGGGTGAGCAGTTCTTC. Encoded protein: CASSLDWLGRGEQFF. The complete variable domain, with remaining parts taken from reference TRBV5-4 and TRBJ2-1, reads ETGVTQSPTHLIKTRGQQVTLRCSSQSGHNTVSWYQQALGQGPQFIFQYYREEENGRGNFPPRFSGLQFPNYSSELNVNALELDDSALYLCASSLDWLGRGEQFFGPGTRLTVL.

Regarding this clone: Additional DNA sequences in this sample encode the identical CDR3. The rearrangement joins TRBV4-3 to TRBJ2-7; D call uncertain. The CDR3 length is 13 residues. Trimming took 1 base from V and 3 from J, leaving 7 bases between them. From germline, CDR1 is LGHNA and CDR2 YSLEER. CDR3 sequence reads: CASSQVGGYEQYF. CDR3 nucleotide sequence: TGCGCCAGCAGCCAAGTAGGCGGCTACGAGCAGTACTTC.

The rearrangement uses TRBV7-2 and TRBJ1-3; TRBD1 might be the D (6 bases). This CDR3 contains 16 residues. Germline V gives CDR1 SGHTA, CDR2 FQGNSA. V was clipped by 3 bases and J by 3 bases, with 15 bases between them. The chain's CDR3 is CASSLKGGRDGNTIYF. CDR3 DNA: TGTGCCAGCAGCTTGAAGGGGGGGCGCGATGGAAACACCATATATTTT.

This chain connects TRBV19 to TRBJ2-1, with TRBD1 as a possible D gene (5 bases). Trimming removed 6 bases from V and 5 bases from J, with 11 bases in between. The V gene's germline CDR1 is LNHDA and CDR2 SQIVND (reference sequence). CDR3 length: 13 amino acids. The CDR3 DNA reads TGTGCCAGTAGCCCCGGACAAAACAATGAGCAGTTCTTC. Protein sequence: CASSPGQNNEQFF.

This clone was counted between two and nine times. This chain connects TRBV7-8 to TRBJ1-2; no firm D call. V lost 1 base to trimming and J lost 4 bases, with 4 bases between them. Germline V CDR1 and CDR2: SGHVS, FQNEAQ. This CDR3 is 12 amino acids long. CDR3 amino acids: CASSLDTYGYTF. For the CDR3, the DNA is TGTGCCAGCAGCTTAGACACCTATGGCTACACCTTC.

This clone appeared a single time. This chain uses TRBV6-5 with TRBJ1-1, with 10 bases identical to TRBD1. Looked up from germline, CDR1 is MNHEY and CDR2 is SVGAGI. With 0 bases clipped from V and 7 bases from J, the junction kept 8 bases outside the gene matches. CDR3 size: 16 residues. This CDR3 is CASSYSWTGGYGEAFF. As DNA, the CDR3 is TGTGCCAGCAGTTACTCATGGACAGGGGGTTATGGTGAAGCTTTCTTT.

Only one count was recorded for this clone. CDR3 amino acids: CASSVGTGPTEAFF. The CDR3 nucleotides read TGTGCCAGCAGCGTAGGTACAGGACCGACAGAAGCTTTCTTT. The chain is built from TRBV9 and TRBJ1-1; maybe TRBD1 (5 bases). The CDR3 contains 14 residues. Trimming stripped 0 bases from V and 8 bases from J, with 14 bases between. Germline loops: CDR1 SGDLS, CDR2 YYNGEE. Combining the CDR3 with reference TRBV9 and TRBJ1-1 gives the whole variable domain DSGVTQTPKHLITATGQRVTLRCSPRSGDLSVYWYQQSLDQGLQFLIQYYNGEERAKGNILERFSAQQFPDLHSELNLSSLELGDSALYFCASSVGTGPTEAFFGQGTRLTVV.

This chain connects TRBV7-2 to TRBJ1-4; a possible D gene is TRBD1 (6 bases). V dropped 4 bases and J dropped 8 bases, with 14 bases sitting between them. Germline V gene data show CDR1 as SGHTA and CDR2 as FQGNSA. CDR3 size: 14 residues. The CDR3: CASSSRVQGEKLFF. The CDR3 DNA reads as TGTGCCAGCAGCTCCAGGGTCCAGGGGGAAAAACTGTTTTTT.

CDR3 loop: CASSIDPAGTGYGYTF. Here the CDR3 DNA reads TGTGCCAGTAGTATAGATCCGGCAGGGACTGGCTATGGCTACACCTTC. V is TRBV19 and J is TRBJ1-2; D is perhaps TRBD1 (5 bases). Germline V CDR1 and CDR2: LNHDA, SQIVND (reference sequence). The CDR3 is 16 amino acids. Trimming left V 0 bases short and J 4 bases short, with 15 bases between. Complete variable domain (other parts from reference TRBV19 and TRBJ1-2): DGGITQSPKYLFRKEGQNVTLSCEQNLNHDAMYWYRQDPGQGLRLIYYSQIVNDFQKGDIAEGYSVSREKKESFPLTVTSAQKNPTAFYLCASSIDPAGTGYGYTFGSGTRLTVV.

The rearrangement links TRBV5-1 to TRBJ2-5, with D perhaps matching TRBD1 (5 bases). Germline V lookup: CDR1 SGHRS, CDR2 YFSETQ. V lost 0 bases, J lost 1 base, and 10 bases lay in between. This CDR3 has 15 residues. In DNA, the CDR3 is TGCGCCAGCAGCTTGGCCCCCAGGGCCCAAGAGACCCAGTACTTC. Its protein is CASSLAPRAQETQYF.

This clone was observed a handful of times. V usage is TRBV7-9 and J usage is TRBJ1-5; D possibly corresponds to TRBD1 (5 bases). The CDR3 consists of 15 residues. Trimming removed 5 bases at V and 2 bases at J, with 13 bases between. CDR1 is SEHNR and CDR2 is FQNEAQ in the germline V gene (reference sequence). CDR3 coding DNA: TGTGCCAGCAGCATGGGGGACTGGGGCAATCAGCCCCAGCATTTT. Translated, it gives CASSMGDWGNQPQHF.

In the case of this clone: Other DNA sequences within the sample encode an identical CDR3. The gene calls are TRBV6-5 and TRBJ1-4; 8 bases are a match to TRBD1. Per germline, CDR1 MNHEY and CDR2 SVGAGI. V lost 2 bases and J lost 7; bases outside the gene matches: 0. The CDR3 is 13 amino acids. CDR3 residues: CASSYGTGEKLFF. The CDR3 coding sequence is TGTGCCAGCAGTTACGGGACAGGTGAAAAACTGTTTTTT.

The rearrangement uses TRBV11-2 and TRBJ2-7; D call uncertain. Germline CDR1 is SGHAT and CDR2 is FQNNGV. The ends were cut back, 5 bases at V and 2 bases at J, with 7 bases in the middle. The CDR3 spans 12 residues. CDR3 region: CASSLTPYEQYF. The CDR3 DNA is TGTGCCAGCAGCCTAACCCCCTACGAGCAGTACTTC. The variable domain in full, completed from reference TRBV11-2 and TRBJ2-7, reads EAGVAQSPRYKIIEKRQSVAFWCNPISGHATLYWYQQILGQGPKLLIQFQNNGVVDDSQLPKDRFSAERLKGVDSTLKIQPAKLEDSAVYLCASSLTPYEQYFGPGTRLTVT.

The V and J genes are TRBV5-1 and TRBJ2-5, with TRBD2 identical over 8 bases. The junction had 3 bases not matched to a gene; V was cut back by 1 base and J by 1 base. Germline V lookup: CDR1 SGHRS, CDR2 YFSETQ. The CDR3 spans 15 residues. The CDR3 coding sequence is TGCGCCAGCAGCTTGCGGGGGGGCCTCCAAGAGACCCAGTACTTC. It is translated as CASSLRGGLQETQYF.

This chain uses TRBV6-6 with TRBJ2-5; possible D gene TRBD2, 5 bases. The germline V and J ends were trimmed by 3 bases and 3 bases, with 8 bases remaining between them. The CDR3 has 13 residues. Germline CDR1 and CDR2: MNHNY and SVGAGI (reference sequence). CDR3 DNA: TGTGCCAGCAGTTATCTCGGGGAAGAGACCCAGTACTTC. Amino acids: CASSYLGEETQYF.

This rearrangement joins TRBV2 to TRBJ2-1; 7 nucleotides match TRBD2. CDR1 and CDR2 (germline): SNHLY, FYNNEI. The junction had 8 bases not matched to a gene; V was cut back by 9 bases and J by 12 bases. This CDR3 is 11 amino acids long. DNA for the CDR3: TGTGCCAGAGGGACTACCGCCGGGCAGTTCTTC. It codes for CARGTTAGQFF. Using reference TRBV2 and TRBJ2-1 for the parts outside the CDR3, the full variable domain is EPEVTQTPSHQVTQMGQEVILRCVPISNHLYFYWYRQILGQKVEFLVSFYNNEISEKSEIFDDQFSVERPDGSNFTLKIRSTKLEDSAMYFCARGTTAGQFFGPGTRLTVL.

This clone occurred many times. This rearrangement joins TRBV15 to TRBJ2-3; 11 positions agree with TRBD2. The CDR3 runs to 16 residues. V lost 5 bases, J lost 4 bases, and 8 bases stayed unmatched. Germline assignment: CDR1 LNHNV and CDR2 YYDKDF (reference sequence). CDR3 DNA: TGTGCCACCAGCGTAGGTAGCGGGGGGGCTGCAGATACGCAGTATTTT. Its protein product is CATSVGSGGAADTQYF.

Only a few counts were recorded for this clone. The CDR3: CASSQQPGHYEQYF. Written as DNA, the CDR3 is TGCGCCAGCAGCCAACAGCCGGGACACTACGAGCAGTACTTC. The V and J genes are TRBV4-3 and TRBJ2-7; D is perhaps TRBD1 (6 bases). CDR3 size: 14 residues. In germline, CDR1 is LGHNA, CDR2 YSLEER. With 2 bases removed from V and 3 bases from J, the gap between germline ends came to 11 bases.

The chain couples TRBV7-9 to TRBJ1-2; a possible D gene is TRBD1 (5 bases). The CDR3 covers 14 residues. Trimming stripped 1 base from V and 4 bases from J, with 10 bases between. CDR1 is SEHNR and CDR2 is FQNEAQ in the germline V gene (reference sequence). CDR3 loop: CASSLGAGRYGYTF. The CDR3 DNA sequence: TGTGCCAGCAGCTTAGGCGCAGGGCGCTATGGCTACACCTTC.

This clone was counted between two and nine times. This chain connects TRBV6-1 to TRBJ1-4; D gene ambiguous. CDR3 size: 13 residues. In germline, CDR1 is MNHNS, CDR2 SASEGT. V was clipped by 2 bases and J by 8 bases, with 9 bases between them. The CDR3 region has the DNA TGTGCCAGCAGTGAACCTGGAGGGGAAAAACTGTTTTTT. It specifies CASSEPGGEKLFF.

As DNA, the CDR3 is TGTGCCACCAGCAGGTTCGGACAGGGGGCATACGAGCAGTACTTC. Translating gives CATSRFGQGAYEQYF. V and J are TRBV15 and TRBJ2-7, with TRBD1 identical over 11 bases. Looked up from germline, CDR1 is LNHNV and CDR2 is YYDKDF (reference sequence). This CDR3 is 15 amino acids long. V lost 3 bases and J lost 4; bases outside the gene matches: 5.

The CDR3 nucleotides read TGTGCCAGCAGTGAAGTTCTAGGCCCAGGGGGAAACACCATATATTTT. It is translated as CASSEVLGPGGNTIYF. The chain recombines TRBV6-1 with TRBJ1-3, with a tentative D call TRBD1 (5 bases). In germline, CDR1 is MNHNS, CDR2 SASEGT. V was pared by 1 base and J by 4 bases, with 14 bases between. CDR3 length equals 16 residues.